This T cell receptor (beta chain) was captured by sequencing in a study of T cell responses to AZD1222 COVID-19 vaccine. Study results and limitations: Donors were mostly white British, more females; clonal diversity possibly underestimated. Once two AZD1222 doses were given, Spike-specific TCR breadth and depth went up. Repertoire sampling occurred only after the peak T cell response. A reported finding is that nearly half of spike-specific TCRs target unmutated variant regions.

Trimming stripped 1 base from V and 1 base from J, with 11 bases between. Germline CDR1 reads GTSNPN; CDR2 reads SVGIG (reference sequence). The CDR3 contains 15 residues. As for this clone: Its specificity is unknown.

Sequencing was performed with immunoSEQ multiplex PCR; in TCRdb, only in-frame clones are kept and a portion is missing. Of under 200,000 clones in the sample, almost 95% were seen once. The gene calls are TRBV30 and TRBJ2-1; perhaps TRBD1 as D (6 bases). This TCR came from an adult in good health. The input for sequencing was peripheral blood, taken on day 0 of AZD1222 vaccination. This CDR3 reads CAWSAGTPSYNEQFF. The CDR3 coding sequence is TGTGCCTGGAGTGCCGGGACACCTTCCTACAATGAGCAGTTCTTC.